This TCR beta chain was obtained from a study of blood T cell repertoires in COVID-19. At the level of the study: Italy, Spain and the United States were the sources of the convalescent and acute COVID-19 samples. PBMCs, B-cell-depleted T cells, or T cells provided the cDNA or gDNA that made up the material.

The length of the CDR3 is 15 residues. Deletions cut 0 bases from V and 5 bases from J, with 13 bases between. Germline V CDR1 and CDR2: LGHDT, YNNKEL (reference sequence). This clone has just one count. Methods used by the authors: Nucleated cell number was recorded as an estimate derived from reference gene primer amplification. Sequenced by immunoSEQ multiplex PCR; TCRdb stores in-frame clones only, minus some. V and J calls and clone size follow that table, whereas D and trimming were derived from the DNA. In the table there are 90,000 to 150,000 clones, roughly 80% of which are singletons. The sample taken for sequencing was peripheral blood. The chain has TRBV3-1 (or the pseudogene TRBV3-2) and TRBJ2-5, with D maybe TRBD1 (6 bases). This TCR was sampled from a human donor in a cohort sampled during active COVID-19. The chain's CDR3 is CASSQDPGRGETQYF. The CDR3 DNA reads TGTGCCAGCAGCCAAGATCCCGGAAGGGGGGAGACCCAGTACTTC.